The clone carrying this T cell receptor (beta chain) was seen a few times. Its antigen is undetermined. This specimen belongs to a study of identical twins. The study's findings and limits: Analyses of zero insertions could, in part, be confounded by invariant MAIT and iNKT cells.

TCRdb called the 5' RACE reads again in MiXCR, with one record for every CDR3 protein. The sample includes about 920,000 distinct CDR3 sequences, roughly an eighth seen only once; the top ten take 1.5% to 2%. The CDR3 is made up of 16 amino acids. With V trimmed by 5 bases and J by 5 bases, 7 bases remained unmatched. Germline CDR1 is MNHNS and CDR2 is SASEGT. These records were also assigned to another study, of yellow fever vaccine responses in identical twins.

The clonotype was recovered from a woman aged 18 to 35 in good health. Sequenced: PBMCs. This chain uses TRBV6-1 with TRBJ2-1; TRBD1 matches 12 bases. In DNA, the CDR3 is TGTGCCAGCAGTAAACCGGGACAGGGGGCCGACAATGAGCAGTTCTTC. It specifies CASSKPGQGADNEQFF.